This TCR beta chain is from a study of T cell repertoires in cytomegalovirus infection. Across the whole study: TCR beta signatures that were public indicated CMV infection and matching HLA type.

TCRdb re-called the reads with MiXCR, one entry per CDR3 protein. The table has around 530,000 distinct CDR3 sequences, about 26% seen once. Study outcomes and limitations: CMV-specific TCR beta clonotypes restricted by HLA-C were the ones dominating the ex vivo response. Carriers of CMV plus the relevant HLA were identified by cumulative public TCR beta family frequency.

V dropped 0 bases and J dropped 1 base, with 12 bases sitting between them. The CDR3 extends over 16 amino acids. Germline CDR1 reads DFQATT; CDR2 reads SNEGSKA (reference sequence). Notes on this clonotype: The antigen is unknown.

The clonotype comes from a human donor in good health (CMV status not recorded). Some clones in this sample may be carry-over from other donors' samples. This chain connects TRBV20-1 to TRBJ2-2; D might be TRBD1 (6 bases). The sample taken for sequencing was PBMCs. In nucleotides, the CDR3 is TGCAGTGCTAGAGATGAAGGGGGAGAGAACACCGGGGAGCTGTTTTTT. Its protein product is CSARDEGGENTGELFF.